This T cell receptor (beta chain) was observed in a study of shared T cell receptors in the human thymus. TCRdb's copy holds only in-frame clones and misses some; the assay was immunoSEQ multiplex PCR. In the table there are around 65,000 clones, nearly 95% of which are singletons. V was clipped by 4 bases and J by 5 bases, with 14 bases between them. The CDR3 spans 15 residues. Germline CDR1 and CDR2: MNHEY and SMNVEV (reference sequence). The chain is built from TRBV27 and TRBJ1-4; no definite D call. The source is a human donor. Input material: thymocytes. Here the CDR3 DNA reads TGTGCCAGCAGTTATTCGCCTTCAAAGAATGAAAAACTGTTTTTT. Its translation is CASSYSPSKNEKLFF.